The T cell receptor beta chain described here comes from a study of T-cell memory formation after mild COVID-19. MiXCR was run by TCRdb on the 5' RACE reads, yielding one entry per CDR3 protein. This table holds 300,000 or so distinct CDR3 sequences, more than 15% found once. This clonotype came up a few times. What it binds is not known. Study-level points and caveats: Clones shrinking from day 15 to 85 showed even CD4/CD8 mixes; later expanders tilted CD4+. Some clones that responded turned up in pre-infection memory, which suggests that cross-reactive memory joined in.

This clonotype was sampled from a man aged 18 to 29 who had mild COVID-19 (a few samples of this study predate the infection). Cell type and time point are not known. Sequencing was done on a sample of PBMCs or a T cell subset sorted from them (not recorded which).

The CDR3 DNA reads TGCGCCAGCAGCCAAGATGGAAATGAGCAGTTCTTC. This encodes CASSQDGNEQFF. The V gene is TRBV4-1, the J gene TRBJ2-1; D gene unclear. CDR1 is MGHRA, CDR2 YSYEKL, per germline. The V end lost 0 bases, the J end lost 7 bases, and 4 bases lay between the germline ends. The CDR3 contains 12 residues.